The 7 T cell receptor beta chains below were found in one sample sequenced in a study of beta chain features in type 1 diabetes. Expressed TCRB transcripts got sequenced, as all isolated RNA was reverse transcribed. Libraries were prepared by immunoSEQ multiplex PCR; TCRdb keeps only in-frame clonotypes and omits some of them. The repertoire includes some 900,000 clones, roughly a sixth of them detected once, and 0.02% to 0.03% sits in the top ten. Sequenced material: naive CD4+ T cells from blood. These TCRs come from a woman between 18 and 30 years old in good health.

The chain recombines TRBV18 with TRBJ2-2; D gene uncertain. CDR3 length equals 17 residues. In germline, CDR1 is KGHSH, CDR2 LQKENI. Trimming took off 2 bases at V and 1 base at J, with 14 bases between the two ends. The CDR3 DNA sequence: TGTGCCAGCTCACCAGTAACGCGGACGGTGAACACCGGGGAGCTGTTTTTT. Protein sequence: CASSPVTRTVNTGELFF.

The V and J genes are TRBV7-9 and TRBJ2-7, with D possibly TRBD2 on 6 matching bases. Looked up from germline, CDR1 is SEHNR and CDR2 is FQNEAQ (reference sequence). V shed 5 bases and J shed 3 bases, with 17 bases lying between them. This CDR3 has 15 residues. CDR3 DNA sequence: TGTGCCAGCAGCCCCCTGGGAGGTATGGGCTACGAGCAGTACTTC. This sequence encodes CASSPLGGMGYEQYF.

This clone was seen only a few times. V gene TRBV5-1 combines with J gene TRBJ1-2; D is possibly TRBD1 (6 bases). Germline values: CDR1 SGHRS, CDR2 YFSETQ. The V end was cut by 4 bases, the J end by 4 bases, with 17 bases between. The CDR3 has 15 residues. The CDR3 nucleotides read TGCGCCAGCAGCACCAACAGGGTCTCGGGCTATGGCTACACCTTC. This codes for CASSTNRVSGYGYTF.

This clone appeared a few times. The chain recombines TRBV4-2 with TRBJ2-7, with TRBD2 matching over 8 bases. Germline-derived CDR1 and CDR2 are LGHNA and YNFKEQ. CDR3 length: 18 amino acids. V gave up 1 base and J gave up 0 bases; unmatched junction bases: 11. The CDR3 DNA reads as TGTGCCAGCAGCCAAGTAGGAGGAACTAGCGGCTTCTCCTACGAGCAGTACTTC. Its protein product is CASSQVGGTSGFSYEQYF.

The V call is TRBV6-6, the J call TRBJ2-1, with a tentative D call TRBD2 (5 bases). The V end lost 3 bases, the J end lost 3 bases, and 12 bases lay between the germline ends. Germline V gene sequence: CDR1 MNHNY, CDR2 SVGAGI (reference sequence). The CDR3 runs 15 residues. CDR3 DNA: TGTGCCAGCAGTTATGGTGCGAGCGGCTACAATGAGCAGTTCTTC. Its translation: CASSYGASGYNEQFF.

This clone appeared a few times. The chain combines TRBV5-1 with TRBJ2-5, with D perhaps assigned TRBD1 or TRBD2 (5 bases each). This CDR3 region has 15 residues. Deletions cut 1 base from V and 3 bases from J, with 13 bases between. Germline loops: CDR1 SGHRS, CDR2 YFSETQ. This CDR3 reads CASSLYETAEETQYF. The CDR3 coding sequence is TGCGCCAGCAGCTTGTACGAGACAGCGGAAGAGACCCAGTACTTC.

This rearrangement joins TRBV15 to TRBJ1-4, with D possibly matching TRBD1 (5 bases). The length of the CDR3 is 15 residues. The V end was cut by 0 bases, the J end by 5 bases, with 10 bases between. Germline V CDR1 and CDR2: LNHNV, YYDKDF (reference sequence). CDR3 coding DNA: TGTGCCACCAGCAGAGATCGGGACTGGAATGAAAAACTGTTTTTT. Encoded protein: CATSRDRDWNEKLFF.